Here is one TCR beta chain with its context. As yet, its antigen is unknown. Preparation of the TCRbeta library involved a method that used unique molecular identifiers. Using its own MiXCR run on the PCR reads, TCRdb lists one record per CDR3 protein. The repertoire consists of approximately 500,000 distinct CDR3 sequences, with 25% to 30% occurring once and the leading ten covering 30% to 40%. These data originate in a study of T-cell reconstitution after alpha-beta-depleted transplantation in children. Overall study findings and caveats: The authors attributed T-cell counts and diversity one year after transplant mostly to newly produced T cells. Several hundred graft clones that had expanded were reportedly the source of alpha-beta T cells about two months after transplant. Elevated TCRbeta diversity at day 60 was traced, in some patients, to surviving recipient T cells and thymic progenitors.

The CDR3 has 14 residues. Germline values: CDR1 SGHRS, CDR2 YFSETQ. V trimming: 4 bases; J trimming: 6 bases; junction bases outside the gene matches: 3. J is TRBJ2-1 and V is TRBV5-1; TRBD2 matches 11 bases. Sequencing used PBMCs, obtained before TCRalphabeta/CD19-depleted stem cell transplant. This sequence was found in a boy younger than two with Wiskott-Aldrich syndrome, due to receive a stem cell transplant. In nucleotides, the CDR3 is TGCGCCAGCAGCCAACTAGCGGGGGTCAATGAGCAGTTCTTC. Protein product: CASSQLAGVNEQFF.